These 7 T cell receptor beta chains originate from one sample sequenced in a study of tumor-infiltrating lymphocytes in primary liver carcinoma. For each extraction, RNA and DNA were obtained together from about 19-30 mg of unsorted bulk tissue. Priming with a constant-region primer yielded TCR beta cDNA from about 500 ng total RNA. TCR beta libraries came from three nested multiplex PCR rounds using slightly modified ARM-PCR. TRBV1-TRBV30 forward primers paired with a C-beta reverse primer drove the first two PCR rounds, 10 cycles each. MiXCR, run by TCRdb on the multiplex PCR reads, gives a single entry per CDR3 protein. The sample shows 100,000 to 150,000 distinct CDR3 sequences, around 64% of them seen only once. The sample taken for sequencing was liver tumor tissue from sampling region 3. The subset here: tumor region T3, left-lateral pole. These receptors originate from a woman aged 60-75 years with primary liver carcinoma and hepatitis B virus infection.

This clonotype was seen only a few times. The rearrangement joins TRBV7-9 to TRBJ1-6, with D perhaps matching TRBD1 (5 bases). CDR3 length: 13 residues. Germline-derived CDR1 and CDR2 are SEHNR and FQNEAQ (reference sequence). V dropped 2 bases and J dropped 12 bases, with 11 bases sitting between them. DNA of the CDR3: TGTGCCAGCAGCTTACAACCCGGGGGACCCCTCCACTTT. This encodes CASSLQPGGPLHF.

The V and J genes are TRBV24-1 and TRBJ2-1; D may be TRBD1 or TRBD2 (5 bases each). V was trimmed by 4 bases and J by 9 bases, leaving 15 bases between them. Germline loops: CDR1 KGHDR, CDR2 SFDVKD. The CDR3 extends over 14 amino acids. CDR3 in DNA: TGTGCCACCAGTGACAGGGAGTTGCGGGCTGAGCAGTTCTTC. Protein: CATSDRELRAEQFF.

Details on this clonotype: A much larger clone lies one base from this, so it may be a read error. J is TRBJ2-1 and V is TRBV12-3 or TRBV12-4; no firm D call. Trimming left V 6 bases short and J 9 bases short, with 12 bases between. The CDR3 has 12 residues. The CDR3 protein is CASSPEMFEQFF. In nucleotides, the CDR3 is TGTGCCAGCAGCCCTGAGATGTTTGAGCAGTTCTTC.

This clonotype was counted ten times or more. The genes are TRBV7-9 and TRBJ2-7; possible D gene TRBD1, 6 bases. CDR1 and CDR2 from the germline V gene are SEHNR and FQNEAQ (reference sequence). The ends were cut back, 1 base at V and 2 bases at J, with 12 bases in the middle. The CDR3 consists of 15 residues. CDR3 coding DNA: TGTGCCAGCAGCTTAGGGCAGGGGATCACCTACGAGCAGTACTTC. Its translation is CASSLGQGITYEQYF.

This clonotype has only a few counts. The junction differs from germline at one of its ends, possibly a read error. The chain employs TRBV11-2 and TRBJ2-3; D is uncertain. The CDR3 loop spans 14 amino acids. Germline CDR1 is SGHAT and CDR2 is FQNNGV. DNA of the CDR3: TGTGCCAGCAGCTTGCTCCCGAACACAGATACACAGTATTTT. Amino acids: CASSLLPNTDTQYF.

The sample holds a few counts of this clonotype. One end of the junction does not line up with germline, which may come from a read error. V gene TRBV11-2 combines with J gene TRBJ1-2; no definite D call. Germline V gene data show CDR1 as SGHAT and CDR2 as FQNNGV. The CDR3 covers 15 residues. CDR3 protein: CVSSLLPYGEEKYTF. The CDR3 coding sequence is TGTGTCAGCAGCTTACTCCCCTACGGGGAAGAGAAGTACACCTTC.

Remarks on this clonotype: Given a much more abundant clone one base away, this may be a read error. The V gene is TRBV29-1, the J gene TRBJ1-5; D uncertain. Looked up from germline, CDR1 is SQVTM and CDR2 is ANQGSEA. The length of the CDR3 is 13 residues. The CDR3 spells CSVEYDSKQPQHF. CDR3 sequence (DNA): TGCAGCGTTGAATATGATAGCAAACAGCCCCAGCATTTT.